The 7 T cell receptor beta chains reported below all come from one sample, sequenced in a study of T cell repertoires in cytomegalovirus infection. TCRdb analysed the reads with MiXCR anew, one entry per CDR3 protein. The profile shows fewer than 1,000,000 distinct CDR3 sequences, roughly 30% of them singletons. Their antigen targets remain unknown. Here the sequenced sample was cultured CD8+ T cells from PBMCs, taken from culture after CMV antigen stimulation. Source of these receptors: a human donor in good health (CMV status not recorded). Some clones in this sample may be carry-over from other donors' samples.

This clonotype has a count of ten or more. This chain links TRBV3-1 with TRBJ2-3; D is undetermined. The CDR3 consists of 15 residues. Between the trimmed V and J ends, which lost 3 bases and 1 base, there was a span of 11 bases. The V gene's germline CDR1 is LGHDT and CDR2 YNNKEL (reference sequence). CDR3 sequence: CASSHTLGRTDTQYF. CDR3 coding DNA: TGTGCCAGCAGCCACACCCTCGGCCGCACAGATACGCAGTATTTT.

The V call is TRBV27, the J call TRBJ1-4; D gene ambiguous. Trimming removed 4 bases from V and 4 bases from J, with 10 bases in between. This CDR3 spans 14 amino acids. Germline V gives CDR1 MNHEY, CDR2 SMNVEV (reference sequence). Here the CDR3 reads CASSYTAINEKLFF. In nucleotides, the CDR3 is TGTGCCAGCAGTTATACAGCGATTAATGAAAAACTGTTTTTT.

The chain joins TRBV4-2 to TRBJ2-7; TRBD2 aligns across 11 bases. The trim removed 4 bases at V and 5 bases at J, leaving 7 bases unmatched. Germline V CDR1 and CDR2: LGHNA, YNFKEQ. CDR3 size: 15 residues. DNA for the CDR3: TGTGCCAGCAGCCCTAGCGGGGGGTCTCCCCACGAGCAGTACTTC. This codes for CASSPSGGSPHEQYF.

The genes are TRBV3-1 and TRBJ2-5; perhaps TRBD2 as D (5 bases). V lost 4 bases to trimming and J lost 2 bases, with 17 bases between them. CDR3 length: 16 amino acids. Germline assignment: CDR1 LGHDT and CDR2 YNNKEL (reference sequence). As DNA, the CDR3 is TGTGCCAGCAGCCCCTGGGGATCCGGGGTTCAAGAGACCCAGTACTTC. Its translation is CASSPWGSGVQETQYF.

The sample holds a few counts of this clonotype. The gene calls are TRBV7-6 and TRBJ1-2, with 7 positions matching TRBD1. The germline V gene encodes CDR1 SGHVS and CDR2 FNYEAQ. The trim removed 5 bases at V and 8 bases at J, leaving 8 bases unmatched. The CDR3 totals 13 residues. CDR3 sequence reads: CASSPTGTEGYTF. The DNA of the CDR3 is TGTGCCAGCAGCCCTACCGGGACAGAAGGCTACACCTTC. Based on the CDR3 plus reference TRBV7-6 and TRBJ1-2, the full variable domain is GAGVSQSPRYKVTKRGQDVALRCDPISGHVSLYWYRQALGQGPEFLTYFNYEAQQDKSGLPNDRFSAERPEGSISTLTIQRTEQRDSAMYRCASSPTGTEGYTFGSGTRLTVV.

This clonotype was detected many times. The chain employs TRBV27 and TRBJ2-1; D is uncertain. The CDR3 covers 15 residues. CDR1 is MNHEY and CDR2 is SMNVEV in the germline V gene (reference sequence). Trimming pared 5 bases from V and 0 bases from J, leaving 11 bases between. CDR3: CASSPQFSSYNEQFF. CDR3 nucleotide sequence: TGTGCCAGCAGTCCACAGTTCAGCTCCTACAATGAGCAGTTCTTC.

This clonotype has only a few counts. The chain joins TRBV6-1 to TRBJ2-1, with D unclear. CDR3 size: 15 residues. The ends were cut back, 1 base at V and 10 bases at J, with 17 bases in the middle. CDR1 is MNHNS, CDR2 SASEGT, per germline. The CDR3 DNA reads TGTGCCAGCAGTGAAGGGGGTACCGCCGACCAAGAGCAGTTCTTC. Protein: CASSEGGTADQEQFF.